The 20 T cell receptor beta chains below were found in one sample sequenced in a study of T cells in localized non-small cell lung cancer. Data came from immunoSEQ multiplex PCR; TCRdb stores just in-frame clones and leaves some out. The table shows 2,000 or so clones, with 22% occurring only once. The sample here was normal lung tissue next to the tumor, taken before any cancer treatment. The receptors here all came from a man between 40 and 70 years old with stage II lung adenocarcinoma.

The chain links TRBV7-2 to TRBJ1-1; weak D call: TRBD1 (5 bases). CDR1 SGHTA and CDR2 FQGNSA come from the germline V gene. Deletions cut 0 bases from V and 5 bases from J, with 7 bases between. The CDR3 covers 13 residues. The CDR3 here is CASSLAGETEAFF. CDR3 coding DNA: TGTGCCAGCAGCTTAGCAGGGGAGACTGAAGCTTTCTTT. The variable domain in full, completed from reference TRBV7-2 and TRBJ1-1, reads GAGVSQSPSNKVTEKGKDVELRCDPISGHTALYWYRQSLGQGLEFLIYFQGNSAPDKSGLPSDRFSAERTGGSVSTLTIQRTQQEDSAVYLCASSLAGETEAFFGQGTRLTVV.

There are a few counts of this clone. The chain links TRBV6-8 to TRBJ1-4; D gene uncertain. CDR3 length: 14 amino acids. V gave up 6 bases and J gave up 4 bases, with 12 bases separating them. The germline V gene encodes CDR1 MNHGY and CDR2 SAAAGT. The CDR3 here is CASSESTVNEKLFF. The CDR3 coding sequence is TGTGCCAGCAGCGAATCTACAGTTAATGAAAAACTGTTTTTT.

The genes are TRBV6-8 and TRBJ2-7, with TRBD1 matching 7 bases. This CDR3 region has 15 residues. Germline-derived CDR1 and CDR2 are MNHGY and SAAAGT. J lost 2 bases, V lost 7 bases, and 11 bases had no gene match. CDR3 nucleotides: TGTGCCAGCACTATAGGGACAGCCGAACCCTACGAGCAGTACGTC. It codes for CASTIGTAEPYEQYV.

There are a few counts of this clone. The DNA of the CDR3 is TGTGCCAGCAGCTTAAGCGCGGCAGATCCTTACTACGAGCAGTACTTC. The encoded protein is CASSLSAADPYYEQYF. The chain recombines TRBV11-3 with TRBJ2-7; D is unresolved. The V gene lost 2 bases and the J gene lost 3 bases, with 17 bases spanning the gap. In germline, CDR1 is SGHNT, CDR2 YENEEA. The CDR3 has 16 residues.

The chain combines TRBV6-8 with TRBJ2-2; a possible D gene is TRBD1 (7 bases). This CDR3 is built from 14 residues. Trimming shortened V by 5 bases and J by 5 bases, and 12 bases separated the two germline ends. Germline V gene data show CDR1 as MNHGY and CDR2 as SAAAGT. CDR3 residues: CASSVQGGTGELFF. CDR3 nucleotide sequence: TGTGCCAGCAGTGTTCAGGGGGGTACCGGGGAGCTGTTTTTT.

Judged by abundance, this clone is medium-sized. The CDR3 region is CASSVSGLNNEQFF. Written as DNA, the CDR3 is TGTGCCAGCAGCGTAAGTGGTCTGAACAATGAGCAGTTCTTC. J is TRBJ2-1 and V is TRBV9; D not resolved. The CDR3 has 14 amino acids. CDR1 is SGDLS, CDR2 YYNGEE, per germline. Trimming cost V 1 base and J 5 bases, with 10 bases left between them.

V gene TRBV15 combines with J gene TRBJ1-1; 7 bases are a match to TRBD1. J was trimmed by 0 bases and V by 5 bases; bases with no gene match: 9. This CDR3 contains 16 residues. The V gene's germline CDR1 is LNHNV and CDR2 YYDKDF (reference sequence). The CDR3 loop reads CATSARRGQMNTEAFF. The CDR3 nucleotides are TGTGCCACCAGCGCCCGAAGGGGACAGATGAACACTGAAGCTTTCTTT.

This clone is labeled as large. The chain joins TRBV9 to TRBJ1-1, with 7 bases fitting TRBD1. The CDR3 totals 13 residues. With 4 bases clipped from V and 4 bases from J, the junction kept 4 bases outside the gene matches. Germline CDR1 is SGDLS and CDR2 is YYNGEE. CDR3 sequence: CASSRTGSTEAFF. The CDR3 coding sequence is TGTGCCAGCAGCCGGACAGGAAGCACTGAAGCTTTCTTT. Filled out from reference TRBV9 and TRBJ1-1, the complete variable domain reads DSGVTQTPKHLITATGQRVTLRCSPRSGDLSVYWYQQSLDQGLQFLIQYYNGEERAKGNILERFSAQQFPDLHSELNLSSLELGDSALYFCASSRTGSTEAFFGQGTRLTVV.

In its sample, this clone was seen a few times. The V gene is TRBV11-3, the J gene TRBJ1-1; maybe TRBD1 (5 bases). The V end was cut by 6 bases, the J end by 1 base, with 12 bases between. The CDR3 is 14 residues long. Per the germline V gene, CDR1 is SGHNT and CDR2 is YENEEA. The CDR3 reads CASRRARANTEAFF. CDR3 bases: TGTGCCAGCAGGCGGGCCAGGGCGAACACTGAAGCTTTCTTT. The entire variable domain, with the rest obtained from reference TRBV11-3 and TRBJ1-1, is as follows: EAGVVQSPRYKIIEKKQPVAFWCNPISGHNTLYWYLQNLGQGPELLIRYENEEAVDDSQLPKDRFSAERLKGVDSTLKIQPAELGDSAVYLCASRRARANTEAFFGQGTRLTVV.

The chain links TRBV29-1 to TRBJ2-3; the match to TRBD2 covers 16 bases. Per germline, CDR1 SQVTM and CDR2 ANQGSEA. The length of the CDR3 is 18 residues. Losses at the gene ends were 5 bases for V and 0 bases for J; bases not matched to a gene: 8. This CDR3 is CSVRPGLAGGASTDTQYF. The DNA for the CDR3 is TGCAGCGTTAGACCGGGACTAGCGGGGGGGGCTAGCACAGATACGCAGTATTTT.

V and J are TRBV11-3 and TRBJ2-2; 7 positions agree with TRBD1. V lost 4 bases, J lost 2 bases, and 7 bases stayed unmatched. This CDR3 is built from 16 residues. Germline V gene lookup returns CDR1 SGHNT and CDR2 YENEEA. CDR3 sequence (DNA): TGTGCCAGCAGCTCCAACAGGGGCGCTAACACCGGGGAGCTGTTTTTT. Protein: CASSSNRGANTGELFF.

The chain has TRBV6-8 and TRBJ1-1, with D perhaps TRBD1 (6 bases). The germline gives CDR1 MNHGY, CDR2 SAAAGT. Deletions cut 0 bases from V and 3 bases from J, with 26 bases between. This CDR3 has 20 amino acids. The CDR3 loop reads CASSYSGRGEFQGLDTEAFF. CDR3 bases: TGTGCCAGCAGTTACTCAGGTCGCGGAGAATTCCAGGGGTTGGACACTGAAGCTTTCTTT.

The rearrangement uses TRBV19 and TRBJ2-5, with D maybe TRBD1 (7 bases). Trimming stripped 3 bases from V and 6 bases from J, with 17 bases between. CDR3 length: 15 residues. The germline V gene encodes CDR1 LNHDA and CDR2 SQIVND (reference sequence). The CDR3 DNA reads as TGTGCCAGTAGTATGTCGGAGGGACAGACGAAGACCCAGTACTTC. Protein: CASSMSEGQTKTQYF.

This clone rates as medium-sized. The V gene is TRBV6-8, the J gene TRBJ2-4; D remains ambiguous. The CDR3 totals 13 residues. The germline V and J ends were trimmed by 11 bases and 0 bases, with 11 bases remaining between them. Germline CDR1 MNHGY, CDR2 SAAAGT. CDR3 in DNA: TGTGCCTTCCCCCTTGTAGCCAAAAACATTCAGTACTTC. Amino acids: CAFPLVAKNIQYF.

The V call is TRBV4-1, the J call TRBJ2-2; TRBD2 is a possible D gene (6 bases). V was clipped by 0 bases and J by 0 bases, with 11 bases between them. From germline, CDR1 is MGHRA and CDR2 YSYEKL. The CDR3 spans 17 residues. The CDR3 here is CASSQEGTSANTGELFF. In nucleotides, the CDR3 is TGCGCCAGCAGCCAAGAAGGGACTTCCGCGAACACCGGGGAGCTGTTTTTT.

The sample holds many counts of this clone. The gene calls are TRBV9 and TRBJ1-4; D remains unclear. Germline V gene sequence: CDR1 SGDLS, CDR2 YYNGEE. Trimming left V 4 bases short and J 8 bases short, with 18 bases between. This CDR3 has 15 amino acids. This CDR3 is CASSPVRAPGEKLFF. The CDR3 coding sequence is TGTGCCAGCAGCCCAGTCCGGGCCCCGGGGGAAAAACTGTTTTTT.

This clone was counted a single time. The CDR3 region has the DNA TGCAGCGTTGTAGGGGGGAGGGGCCGGAACACTGAAGCTTTCTTT. This encodes CSVVGGRGRNTEAFF. This chain connects TRBV29-1 to TRBJ1-1; weak D call: TRBD1 (6 bases). V was clipped by 4 bases and J by 1 base, with 16 bases between them. The CDR3 sequence is 15 residues long. Germline CDR1 reads SQVTM; CDR2 reads ANQGSEA. The full variable domain, in which reference TRBV29-1 and TRBJ1-1 provide the parts outside the CDR3, is SAVISQKPSRDICQRGTSLTIQCQVDSQVTMMFWYRQQPGQSLTLIATANQGSEATYESGFVIDKFPISRPNLTFSTLTVSNMSPEDSSIYLCSVVGGRGRNTEAFFGQGTRLTVV.

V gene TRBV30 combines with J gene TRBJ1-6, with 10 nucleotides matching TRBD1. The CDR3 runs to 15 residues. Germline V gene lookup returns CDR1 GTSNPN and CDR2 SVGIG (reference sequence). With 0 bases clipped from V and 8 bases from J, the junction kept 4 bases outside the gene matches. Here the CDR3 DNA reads TGTGCCTGGAGTGTTCATGGGACAGGGGATTCACCCCTCCACTTT. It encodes CAWSVHGTGDSPLHF.

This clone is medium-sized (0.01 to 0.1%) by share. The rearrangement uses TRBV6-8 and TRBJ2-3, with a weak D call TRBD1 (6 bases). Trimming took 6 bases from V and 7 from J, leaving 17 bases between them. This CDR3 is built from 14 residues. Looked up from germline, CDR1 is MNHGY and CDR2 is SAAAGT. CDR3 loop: CASSPLLDSNTQYF. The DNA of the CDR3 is TGTGCCAGCAGCCCCTTACTGGACAGCAATACGCAGTATTTT.

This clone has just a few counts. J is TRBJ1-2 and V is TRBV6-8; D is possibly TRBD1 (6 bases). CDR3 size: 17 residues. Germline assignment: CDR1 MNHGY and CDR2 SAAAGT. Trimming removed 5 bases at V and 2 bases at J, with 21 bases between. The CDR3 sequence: CASSVAAGGAGNYGYTF. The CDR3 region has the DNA TGTGCCAGCAGTGTCGCCGCGGGGGGCGCGGGAAACTATGGCTACACCTTC.